A selection of T cell receptor beta chains follows, all from one sample in a study of blood T cell repertoires in COVID-19. The method was immunoSEQ multiplex PCR; TCRdb's version includes in-frame clones alone and lacks a portion of them. This sample yields around 250,000 clones, of which 86% are seen a single time; around 12% belongs to the top ten. Material: peripheral blood. These receptors were taken from a man at least 80 years old with acute or convalescent COVID-19. Both conserved end residues are part of each CDR3. A D gene is named only where the DNA matches it firmly.

d_call	v_call	j_call	cdr3_aa
-	TRBV5-1	TRBJ1-1	CASSVSGDSMDAEAFF
TRBD2	TRBV10-3	TRBJ2-3	CAAFSGGGPDTQYF
-	TRBV2	TRBJ2-6	CASSPRGEGVRLSGANVLTF
-	TRBV28	TRBJ1-5	CASRVADYQPQHF
TRBD1	TRBV4-2	TRBJ1-2	CASSHLVRDRDYRNYGYTF
-	TRBV14	TRBJ2-7	CASSQAWREQYF
TRBD1	TRBV7-2	TRBJ2-2	CASSPDRVNGELFF
-	TRBV18	TRBJ1-5	CASSPANSQNQPQHF
TRBD1	TRBV7-2	TRBJ1-1	CASSLGHSGGTTEAFF
TRBD1	TRBV19	TRBJ1-2	CASSIAGQGNGYTF
TRBD2	TRBV5-4	TRBJ2-7	CASSLAASGGPYEQYF
-	TRBV28	TRBJ2-7	CASRIAITGLLGEQYF
TRBD2	TRBV24-1	TRBJ2-1	CATSEDPTSPTLYNEQFF
TRBD2	TRBV3-1/TRBV3-2	TRBJ2-7	CASSPHLAGGMYF
-	TRBV19	TRBJ1-2	CASRGDGYTF
-	TRBV10-3	TRBJ2-5	CAISEGGTENQETQYF
TRBD1	TRBV10-3	TRBJ1-6	CAISEATGVGSPLHF
TRBD1	TRBV6-6	TRBJ2-3	CASSYWDRGPDTQYF
-	TRBV19	TRBJ2-2	CASIPSLLQGRGSTGELFF
-	TRBV5-1	TRBJ1-1	CASSGQGGSTEAFF
-	TRBV28	TRBJ2-5	CASELPGIKTQYF
-	TRBV6-1	TRBJ2-5	CASSEAGGGPTQETQYF
-	TRBV7-9	TRBJ1-1	CASSFDLSGTEAFF
-	TRBV4-1	TRBJ1-4	CASSLQGGGANEKLFF